The subject of this entry is one T cell receptor (beta chain). Repertoires were generated with immunoSEQ multiplex PCR, while TCRdb's copy carries only in-frame clones and drops some. Here the sample spans roughly 250,000 clones, about nine tenths being singletons. V shed 8 bases, J shed 3 bases, and the junction held 1 base outside the gene matches. The length of the CDR3 is 13 residues. The sample is drawn from a study of blood T cell repertoires in COVID-19. Participants were aged about 18 to 90 years, lived in 24 US areas, and enrolled virtually. This receptor was identified in a woman aged 25 to 39 with acute COVID-19. The specimen sequenced was PBMCs or T cells enriched from blood (not recorded which). V usage is TRBV12-3 or TRBV12-4 and J usage is TRBJ1-5, with 10 bases identical to TRBD1. In DNA form, the CDR3 reads TGTGCCAGCGGGACAGGGGACAATCAGCCCCAGCATTTT. It yields the protein CASGTGDNQPQHF.